This T cell receptor beta chain was retrieved from a study of blood T cell repertoires in COVID-19. As for the study in general: Researchers got acute and convalescent COVID-19 samples from the United States, Italy and Spain. From T cells, B-cell-depleted T cells, or PBMCs came the material, which was cDNA or gDNA.

The authors' processing: Using reference gene primer amplification, nucleated cell counts were estimated. Sequencing was performed with immunoSEQ multiplex PCR; in TCRdb, only in-frame clones are kept and a portion is missing. Clone size and the V and J calls come from that table; the DNA yielded D and trimming. The sample has some 200,000 clones; 88% are singletons. The CDR3 is made up of 14 amino acids. CDR1 and CDR2 from the germline V gene are SGHTA and FQGTGA. Trimming cost V 1 base and J 1 base, with 4 bases left between them. The sequenced sample consisted of peripheral blood. The sequence was obtained from a man in his 70s with acute or convalescent COVID-19. This chain links TRBV7-3 with TRBJ2-2, with unresolved D. Here the CDR3 DNA reads TGTGCCAGCAGCTTAAGTAGGAACACCGGGGAGCTGTTTTTT. Its translation is CASSLSRNTGELFF.